Following are 7 T cell receptor beta chains from one sample sequenced in a study of blood T cell repertoires in COVID-19. Sequenced by immunoSEQ multiplex PCR; TCRdb stores in-frame clones only, minus some. The table includes about 250,000 clones, 75% to 85% detected once. Material for sequencing was peripheral blood. Receptor source: a human donor in a cohort sampled during active COVID-19.

The chain employs TRBV4-1 and TRBJ2-5; 13 nucleotides agree with TRBD2. This CDR3 spans 18 amino acids. CDR1 MGHRA and CDR2 YSYEKL come from the germline V gene. Trimming took 4 bases from V and 2 from J; bases not matched to a gene: 10. The CDR3 sequence is CASSRGLAGDGSQETQYF. As DNA, the CDR3 is TGCGCCAGCAGCCGAGGACTAGCGGGAGACGGGAGTCAAGAGACCCAGTACTTC.

The V gene is TRBV29-1, the J gene TRBJ2-1; TRBD2 agrees at 8 bases. Germline values: CDR1 SQVTM, CDR2 ANQGSEA. The CDR3 extends over 14 amino acids. With 4 bases clipped from V and 8 bases from J, the junction kept 10 bases outside the gene matches. The CDR3 loop is CSVVRLALRDEQFF. The CDR3 bases are TGCAGCGTTGTCAGACTAGCGTTGCGCGATGAGCAGTTCTTC.

The chain combines TRBV2 with TRBJ1-2; 9 positions agree with TRBD1. Trimming at V came to 2 bases and at J to 5 bases, leaving 6 bases not matched to a gene. Germline CDR1 SNHLY, CDR2 FYNNEI. CDR3 length: 15 residues. The CDR3 reads CASSETYGTGYGYTF. Written as DNA, the CDR3 is TGTGCCAGCAGTGAAACTTATGGGACAGGGTATGGCTACACCTTC.

The CDR3 protein is CASSHGQTAYNEQFF. The CDR3 DNA follows: TGTGCCAGCAGCCATGGACAGACAGCCTACAATGAGCAGTTCTTC. The J gene is TRBJ2-1, the V gene TRBV11-2; D is possibly TRBD1 (6 bases). V shed 5 bases and J shed 2 bases, with 13 bases lying between them. CDR1 is SGHAT and CDR2 is FQNNGV in the germline V gene. This CDR3 contains 15 residues.

The V call is TRBV10-3, the J call TRBJ1-5; D is uncertain. The CDR3 has 14 amino acids. Trimming removed 4 bases from V and 3 bases from J, with 10 bases in between. Germline V gives CDR1 ENHRY, CDR2 SYGVKD. This CDR3 is CAISAMGVNQPQHF. In DNA form, the CDR3 reads TGTGCCATCAGTGCCATGGGAGTCAATCAGCCCCAGCATTTT.

This clone showed up just once. The chain joins TRBV19 to TRBJ2-7, with 7 nucleotides matching TRBD2. This CDR3 spans 14 amino acids. Germline V CDR1 and CDR2: LNHDA, SQIVND (reference sequence). Unmatched junction bases numbered 3, after V lost 3 bases and J lost 1 base. CDR3 in DNA: TGTGCCAGTAGTATTGTGGGAGGGTCCTACGAGCAGTACTTC. As protein: CASSIVGGSYEQYF.

The V gene is TRBV27, the J gene TRBJ1-1; TRBD1 aligns across 10 bases. Germline loops: CDR1 MNHEY, CDR2 SMNVEV (reference sequence). This CDR3 region has 16 residues. V trimming: 3 bases; J trimming: 5 bases; junction bases outside the gene matches: 9. CDR3 protein: CASSFLRQGANTEAFF. The CDR3 nucleotides are TGTGCCAGCAGTTTCCTACGACAGGGGGCAAATACTGAAGCTTTCTTT.